This T cell receptor beta chain was captured by sequencing in a study of blood T cells in healthy people across ages. Study-level points and caveats: Unsorted PBMCs prevented conclusive naive versus antigen-experienced comparison.

The second PCR ran about 6 to 12 cycles with a sample-barcoded 5' primer and J-beta primers. TCRdb re-called the 5' RACE reads with MiXCR, one entry per CDR3 protein. The sample shows over a million distinct CDR3 sequences, 20% to 25% of them seen only once. With respect to this clonotype: Its target is not known.

This same sample was also taken into another study, of T cells of mothers and their children. According to that study: Unrelated mother-child pairs always had slightly, but never significantly, lower normalized overlap than related pairs.

Sequenced material: blood. The sequence was obtained from a girl aged 2 to 9 in good health.

As DNA, the CDR3 is TGTGCCACCAGCAGATCAGGGGGCGGGACAGATACGCAGTATTTT. It codes for CATSRSGGGTDTQYF. The chain is built from TRBV15 and TRBJ2-3; TRBD1 matches at 8 bases. The germline CDR1 and CDR2 sequences are LNHNV and YYDKDF (reference sequence). The CDR3 has 15 residues. V shed 2 bases and J 3 bases; nucleotides not matched to a gene: 4.